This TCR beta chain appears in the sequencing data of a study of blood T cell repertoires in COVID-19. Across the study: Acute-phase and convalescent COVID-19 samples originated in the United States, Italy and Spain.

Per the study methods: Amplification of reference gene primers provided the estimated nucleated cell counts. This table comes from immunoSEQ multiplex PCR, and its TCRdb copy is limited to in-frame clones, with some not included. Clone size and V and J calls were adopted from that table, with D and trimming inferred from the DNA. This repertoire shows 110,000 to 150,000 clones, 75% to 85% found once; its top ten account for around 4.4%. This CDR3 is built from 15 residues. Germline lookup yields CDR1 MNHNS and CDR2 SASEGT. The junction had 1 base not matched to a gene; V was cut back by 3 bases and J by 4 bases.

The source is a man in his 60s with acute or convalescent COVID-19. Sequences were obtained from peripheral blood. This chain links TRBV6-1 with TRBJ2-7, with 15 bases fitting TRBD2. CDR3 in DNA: TGTGCCAGCAGTGAGGGACTAGCGGGAGGTTACGAGCAGTACTTC. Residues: CASSEGLAGGYEQYF.